One and the same sample provided the 7 T cell receptor beta chains below, sequenced in a study of blood T cell repertoires in COVID-19. Assay used: immunoSEQ multiplex PCR; TCRdb lists only in-frame clones, some missing. The sample carries hundreds of thousands of clones, 85% recorded once. Sequencing used PBMCs or T cells enriched from blood (not recorded which). Receptor source: a man in his forties or fifties who had recovered from COVID-19.

The chain carries TRBV6-5 and TRBJ1-1; D is ambiguous. This CDR3 has 15 residues. Germline CDR1 MNHEY, CDR2 SVGAGI. V was cut by 6 bases and J by 8 bases, with 22 bases left in between. CDR3 in DNA: TGTGCCAGCAGCCCCAGGAACCGACGTATGTCGGAAGCTTTCTTT. Translating it yields CASSPRNRRMSEAFF.

This sequence joins TRBV11-1 and TRBJ2-1, with 7 bases lining up with TRBD1. This CDR3 contains 14 residues. The trim removed 5 bases at V and 6 bases at J, leaving 7 bases unmatched. CDR1 SGHAT and CDR2 FQDESV come from the germline V gene (reference sequence). The CDR3 sequence is CASSHRGPGNEQFF. The CDR3 DNA follows: TGTGCCAGCAGCCACAGGGGACCCGGCAATGAGCAGTTCTTC.

The V gene is TRBV9, the J gene TRBJ1-1; D possibly corresponds to TRBD1 (6 bases). CDR3 length: 14 amino acids. Per the germline V gene, CDR1 is SGDLS and CDR2 is YYNGEE. V gave up 5 bases and J gave up 1 base, with 12 bases separating them. The CDR3 region is CASSPGHPNTEAFF. Here the CDR3 DNA reads TGTGCCAGCAGTCCGGGACACCCGAACACTGAAGCTTTCTTT. Looking up the rest from reference TRBV9 and TRBJ1-1 gives the full variable domain: DSGVTQTPKHLITATGQRVTLRCSPRSGDLSVYWYQQSLDQGLQFLIQYYNGEERAKGNILERFSAQQFPDLHSELNLSSLELGDSALYFCASSPGHPNTEAFFGQGTRLTVV.

The chain links TRBV7-6 to TRBJ2-1, with 8 positions matching TRBD2. The trim removed 10 bases at V and 10 bases at J, leaving 21 bases unmatched. Germline V CDR1 and CDR2: SGHVS, FNYEAQ. The CDR3 loop spans 16 amino acids. DNA for the CDR3: TGTGCCACCAAAGCTGAGCCGGGAGGGCCCGAACACGAGCAGTTCTTC. Encoded protein: CATKAEPGGPEHEQFF.

The chain couples TRBV2 to TRBJ2-7, with D uncertain. The CDR3 runs to 16 residues. V dropped 4 bases and J dropped 0 bases, with 16 bases sitting between them. The germline V gene encodes CDR1 SNHLY and CDR2 FYNNEI. CDR3 residues: CASSGSPAETSYEQYF. The CDR3 DNA reads TGTGCCAGCAGTGGGAGTCCGGCGGAGACCTCCTACGAGCAGTACTTC.

J is TRBJ1-3 and V is TRBV19; no reliable D call. Germline loops: CDR1 LNHDA, CDR2 SQIVND (reference sequence). The CDR3 is made up of 15 amino acids. V lost 3 bases, J lost 3 bases, and 12 bases lay in between. CDR3 region: CASSMIGIYGNTIYF. The CDR3 DNA reads TGTGCCAGTAGTATGATCGGGATCTATGGAAACACCATATATTTT.

The J gene is TRBJ2-2, the V gene TRBV5-6; 8 bases fit TRBD1. V shed 0 bases and J 4 bases; nucleotides not matched to a gene: 5. The CDR3 is 16 residues long. CDR1 and CDR2 from the germline V gene are SGHDT and YYEEEE. CDR3 coding DNA: TGTGCCAGCAGCTTGGCCAGACAGGGGCCCACCGGGGAGCTGTTTTTT. Its translation is CASSLARQGPTGELFF.